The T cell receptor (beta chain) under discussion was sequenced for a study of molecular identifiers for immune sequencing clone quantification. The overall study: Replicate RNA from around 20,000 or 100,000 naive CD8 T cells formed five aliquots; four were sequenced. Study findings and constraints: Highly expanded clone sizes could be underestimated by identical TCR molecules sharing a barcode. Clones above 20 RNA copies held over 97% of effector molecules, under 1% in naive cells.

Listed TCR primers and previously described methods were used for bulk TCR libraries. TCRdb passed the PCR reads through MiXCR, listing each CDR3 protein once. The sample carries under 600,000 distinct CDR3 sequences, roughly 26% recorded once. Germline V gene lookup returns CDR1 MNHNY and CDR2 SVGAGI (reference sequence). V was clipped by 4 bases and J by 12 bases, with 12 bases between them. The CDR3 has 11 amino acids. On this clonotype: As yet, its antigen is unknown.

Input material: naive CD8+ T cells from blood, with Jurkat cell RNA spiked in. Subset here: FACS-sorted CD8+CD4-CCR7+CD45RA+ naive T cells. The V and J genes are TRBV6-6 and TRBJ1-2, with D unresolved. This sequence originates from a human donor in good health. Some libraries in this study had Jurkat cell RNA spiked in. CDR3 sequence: CASSSGPEDTF. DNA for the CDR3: TGTGCCAGCAGTTCCGGCCCCGAGGACACCTTC.